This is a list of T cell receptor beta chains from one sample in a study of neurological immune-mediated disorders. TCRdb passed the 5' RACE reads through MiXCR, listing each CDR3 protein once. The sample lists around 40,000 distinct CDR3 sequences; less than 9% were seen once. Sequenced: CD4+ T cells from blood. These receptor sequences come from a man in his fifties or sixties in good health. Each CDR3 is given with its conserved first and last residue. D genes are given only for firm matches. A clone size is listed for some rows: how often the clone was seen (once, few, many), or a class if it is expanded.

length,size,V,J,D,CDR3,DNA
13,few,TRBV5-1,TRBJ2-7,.,CASSLEGSYEQYF,TGCGCCAGCAGCTTGGAGGGTTCCTACGAGCAGTACTTC
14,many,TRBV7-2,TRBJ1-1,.,CASSLMGVNTEAFF,TGTGCCAGCAGCTTAATGGGGGTGAACACTGAAGCTTTCTTT
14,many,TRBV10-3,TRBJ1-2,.,CAISTPGTGYGYTF,TGTGCCATCAGCACCCCCGGGACGGGCTATGGCTACACCTTC
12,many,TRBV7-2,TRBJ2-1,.,CASSPPGNEQFF,TGTGCCAGCAGCCCCCCGGGAAATGAGCAGTTCTTC
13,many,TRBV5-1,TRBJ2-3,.,CASSLGAQDTQYF,TGCGCCAGCAGCTTGGGTGCGCAAGATACGCAGTATTTT
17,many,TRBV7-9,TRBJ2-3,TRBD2,CASSLARLAGAADTQYF,TGTGCCAGCAGCTTAGCGCGACTAGCGGGGGCTGCAGATACGCAGTATTTT
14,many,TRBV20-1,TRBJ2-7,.,CSAREGAGAYEQYF,TGCAGTGCTAGAGAGGGGGCAGGGGCCTACGAGCAGTACTTC
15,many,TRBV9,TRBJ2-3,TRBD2,CASSVGISGRDTQYF,TGTGCCAGCAGCGTAGGTATTAGCGGGAGAGATACGCAGTATTTT
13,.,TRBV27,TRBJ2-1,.,CPASGSEYNEQFF,TGTCCCGCCTCAGGAAGTGAGTACAATGAGCAGTTCTTC
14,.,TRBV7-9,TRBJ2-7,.,CASSLAPKCSEQYF,TGTGCCAGCAGCTTAGCTCCAAAGTGTAGCGAGCAGTACTTC
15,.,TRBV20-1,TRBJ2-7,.,CSARDWAGSSYEQYF,TGCAGTGCTAGAGATTGGGCGGGGAGTTCCTACGAGCAGTACTTC
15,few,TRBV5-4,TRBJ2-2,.,CASSLDAKSTGELFF,TGTGCCAGCAGCTTGGATGCCAAATCCACCGGGGAGCTGTTTTTT
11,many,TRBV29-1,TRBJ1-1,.,CSVDRSLEAFF,TGCAGCGTTGATAGAAGCCTCGAGGCTTTCTTT
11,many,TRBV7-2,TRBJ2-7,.,CASRTGYEQYF,TGTGCCAGCAGAACAGGGTACGAGCAGTACTTC
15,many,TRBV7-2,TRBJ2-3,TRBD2,CASSSGLAGADTQYF,TGTGCCAGCAGCTCGGGACTAGCGGGAGCAGATACGCAGTATTTT
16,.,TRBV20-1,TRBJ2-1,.,CSAPPPAVGRYNEQFF,TGCAGTGCTCCGCCGCCGGCTGTAGGGCGCTACAATGAGCAGTTCTTC
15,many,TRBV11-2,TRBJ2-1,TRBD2,CASRKPGLAGNEQFF,TGTGCCAGCAGGAAACCGGGACTAGCGGGCAATGAGCAGTTCTTC
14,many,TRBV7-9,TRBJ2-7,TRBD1,CASSSRGPNYEQYF,TGTGCCAGCAGCTCCAGGGGGCCTAACTACGAGCAGTACTTC
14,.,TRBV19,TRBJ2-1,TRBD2,CAASGRAGSGEQFF,TGTGCCGCTAGCGGGAGGGCCGGTAGTGGTGAGCAGTTCTTC
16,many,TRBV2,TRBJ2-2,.,CASSENSPENTGELFF,TGTGCCAGCAGTGAGAATAGTCCTGAGAACACCGGGGAGCTGTTTTTT
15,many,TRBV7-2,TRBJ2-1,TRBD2,CASSLVTGGYNEQFF,TGTGCCAGCAGCTTAGTAACGGGAGGCTACAATGAGCAGTTCTTC
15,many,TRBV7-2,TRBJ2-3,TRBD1,CASSRSTGGADTQYF,TGTGCCAGCAGCCGCTCGACAGGGGGCGCAGATACGCAGTATTTT
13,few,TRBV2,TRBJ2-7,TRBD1,CASRRTGLGEQYF,TGTGCCAGCAGGAGGACAGGGCTGGGCGAGCAGTACTTC
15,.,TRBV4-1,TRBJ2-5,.,CASSQGFVSQETQYF,TGCGCCAGCAGCCAAGGGTTTGTCAGCCAAGAGACCCAGTACTTC
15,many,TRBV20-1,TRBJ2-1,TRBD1,CSATRGDRAYNEQFF,TGCAGTGCCACCCGGGGGGACAGGGCGTACAATGAGCAGTTCTTC
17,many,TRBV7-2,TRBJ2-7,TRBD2,CASSLGPLMGGSHEQYF,TGTGCCAGCAGCTTGGGGCCACTTATGGGCGGGAGCCACGAGCAGTACTTC
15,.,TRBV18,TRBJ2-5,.,CASSLPGTVLETQYF,TGTGCCAGCTCACTCCCCGGGACTGTCTTGGAGACCCAGTACTTC
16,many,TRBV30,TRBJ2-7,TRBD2,CAWKPGLAGPSYEQYF,TGTGCCTGGAAGCCTGGACTAGCGGGCCCCTCCTACGAGCAGTACTTC
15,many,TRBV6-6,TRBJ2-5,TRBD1,CASSYSIGGRETQYF,TGTGCCAGCAGTTACTCGATAGGGGGCAGGGAGACCCAGTACTTC
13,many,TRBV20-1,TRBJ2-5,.,CSARSPDGNAQYF,TGCAGTGCTAGGAGTCCCGACGGCAATGCCCAGTACTTC
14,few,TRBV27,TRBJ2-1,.,CASSTLGPYNEQFF,TGTGCCAGCAGCACCCTGGGCCCCTACAATGAGCAGTTCTTC
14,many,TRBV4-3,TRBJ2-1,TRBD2,CASSLDGLANEQFF,TGCGCCAGCAGCCTCGATGGACTAGCTAATGAGCAGTTCTTC
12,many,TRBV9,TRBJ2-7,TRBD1,CASNTGGGEQYF,TGTGCCAGCAACACAGGGGGAGGCGAGCAGTACTTC
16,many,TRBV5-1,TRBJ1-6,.,CASSFQTVGDGSPLHF,TGCGCCAGCAGCTTCCAGACTGTAGGGGACGGGTCACCCCTCCACTTT
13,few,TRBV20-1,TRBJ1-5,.,CSATGQPEQPQHF,TGCAGTGCTACAGGACAGCCGGAACAGCCCCAGCATTTT
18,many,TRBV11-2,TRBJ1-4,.,CASSLGRLLGGGEEKLFF,TGTGCCAGCAGCTTAGGGCGTTTGCTGGGGGGCGGTGAGGAAAAACTGTTTTTT
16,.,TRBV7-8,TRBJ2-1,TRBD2,CASSLAGLADYNEQFF,TGTGCCAGCAGCTTAGCGGGACTAGCGGATTACAATGAGCAGTTCTTC
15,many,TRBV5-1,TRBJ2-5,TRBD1,CASSRGTGVGETQYF,TGCGCCAGCAGCAGGGGGACAGGGGTTGGAGAGACCCAGTACTTC
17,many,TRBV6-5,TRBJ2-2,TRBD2,CASSYRLAGGRTGELFF,TGTGCCAGCAGTTATCGGCTAGCGGGAGGAAGGACCGGGGAGCTGTTTTTT
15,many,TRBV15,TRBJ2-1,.,CATSRAPRSYNEQFF,TGTGCCACCAGCAGAGCCCCGCGCTCCTACAATGAGCAGTTCTTC
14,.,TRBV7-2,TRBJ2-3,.,CASSWGAGVDTQYF,TGTGCCAGCAGCTGGGGGGCGGGAGTAGATACGCAGTATTTT
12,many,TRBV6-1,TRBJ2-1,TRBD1,CASRRDSHEQFF,TGTGCCAGCAGAAGGGACAGCCATGAGCAGTTCTTC
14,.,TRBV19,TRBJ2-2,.,CATQGLANTGELFF,TGTGCCACCCAGGGGCTAGCGAACACCGGGGAGCTGTTTTTT
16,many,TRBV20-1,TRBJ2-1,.,CSAPDPAGSSYNEQFF,TGCAGTGCCCCAGACCCCGCGGGTAGCTCCTACAATGAGCAGTTCTTC
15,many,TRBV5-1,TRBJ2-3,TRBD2,CASHGAGVSTDTQYF,TGCGCCAGCCACGGCGCGGGAGTAAGCACAGATACGCAGTATTTT
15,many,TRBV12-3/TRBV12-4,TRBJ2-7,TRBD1,CASGPAGQGRGEQYF,TGTGCCAGCGGACCAGCGGGACAGGGTAGGGGCGAGCAGTACTTC
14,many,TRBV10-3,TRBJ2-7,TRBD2,CAISDSGRPVEQYF,TGTGCCATCAGCGATAGCGGGAGGCCTGTTGAGCAGTACTTC
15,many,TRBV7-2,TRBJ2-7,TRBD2,CASSLNRLAGDEQYF,TGTGCCAGCAGCTTAAATCGACTAGCGGGAGACGAGCAGTACTTC
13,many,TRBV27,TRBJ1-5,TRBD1,CASSQDRDQPQHF,TGTGCCAGCAGCCAGGACAGGGATCAGCCCCAGCATTTT
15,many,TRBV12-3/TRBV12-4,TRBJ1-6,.,CASSNQWGNEGPLHF,TGTGCCAGCAGCAACCAATGGGGGAATGAGGGGCCCCTCCACTTT
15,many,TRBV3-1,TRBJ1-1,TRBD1,CASKDQGGVNTEAFF,TGTGCCAGCAAGGATCAGGGGGGGGTGAACACTGAAGCTTTCTTT
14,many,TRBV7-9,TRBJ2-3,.,CASSLAGGTDTQYF,TGTGCCAGCAGCTTAGCGGGAGGCACAGATACGCAGTATTTT